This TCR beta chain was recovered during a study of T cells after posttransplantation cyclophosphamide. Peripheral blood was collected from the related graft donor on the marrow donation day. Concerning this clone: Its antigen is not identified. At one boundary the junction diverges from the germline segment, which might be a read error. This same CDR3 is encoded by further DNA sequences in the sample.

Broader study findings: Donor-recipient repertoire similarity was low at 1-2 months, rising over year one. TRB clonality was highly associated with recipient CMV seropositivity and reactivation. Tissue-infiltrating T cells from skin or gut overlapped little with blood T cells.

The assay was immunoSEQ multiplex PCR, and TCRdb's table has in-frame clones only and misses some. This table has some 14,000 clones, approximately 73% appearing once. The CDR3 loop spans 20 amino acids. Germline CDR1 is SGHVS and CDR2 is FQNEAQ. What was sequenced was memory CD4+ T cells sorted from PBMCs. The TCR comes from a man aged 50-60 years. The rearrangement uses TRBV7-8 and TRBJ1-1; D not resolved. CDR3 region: CASSLARDDGRVYSNTEAFF. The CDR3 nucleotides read TGTGCCAGCAGCTTAGCGCGGGATGACGGACGTGTTTATTCGAACACTGAGGCTTTCTTT.